What follows is one T cell receptor (beta chain) and its context. Germline V gene lookup returns CDR1 SGHTA and CDR2 FQGNSA. Trimming removed 2 bases from V and 0 bases from J, with 14 bases in between. The CDR3 sequence is 17 residues long. Original processing notes: Amplifying reference gene primers gave estimates of nucleated cell counts. Here immunoSEQ multiplex PCR was the method, and the copy in TCRdb shows in-frame clones only, minus some. That table furnishes V, J and clone size, whereas the DNA furnished D and trimming. The sample includes roughly 270,000 clones, 85% seen only once; the top ten take less than 6.5%. This sample was included in a study of blood T cell repertoires in COVID-19. Overall study context: The United States, Italy and Spain supplied acute and convalescent COVID-19 samples. Sample material is recorded as cDNA or gDNA derived from T cells, B-cell-depleted T cells, or PBMCs.

This clonotype originated in a man over 45 with active or convalescent COVID-19. The chain employs TRBV7-2 and TRBJ1-3, with D unclear. Sample: peripheral blood. The CDR3 DNA reads as TGTGCCAGCAGCTTACAGGCTGCCACCTACTCTGGAAACACCATATATTTT. This translates into CASSLQAATYSGNTIYF.